This T cell receptor beta chain was recorded in a study of cytomegalovirus exposure and HLA in healthy donors. Overall study results and limits: Most CMV-associated TCR beta chains were later found to appear HLA-restricted.

This clone was counted only a few times. Its antigen is currently unknown. It was healthy bone marrow donors who served as donors. Germline loops: CDR1 LNHDA, CDR2 SQIVND (reference sequence). V shed 0 bases and J shed 4 bases, with 12 bases lying between them. This CDR3 has 15 amino acids. The study ran its PCR with 60 Vbeta and 13 Jbeta primers. The protocol was immunoSEQ multiplex PCR, while the TCRdb copy is restricted to in-frame clones and leaves out a portion. Of 150,000 to 200,000 clones listed, over 75% are singletons. The specimen was PBMCs. This rearrangement joins TRBV19 to TRBJ1-1, with a possible D match to TRBD1 (5 bases). The sequence was obtained from a man aged 35 to 55 in good health and CMV-seropositive. CDR3 loop: CASSIEPGKGTEAFF. The CDR3 DNA sequence: TGTGCCAGTAGTATAGAGCCAGGGAAGGGCACTGAAGCTTTCTTT. Supplemented by reference TRBV19 and TRBJ1-1, the full variable domain reads DGGITQSPKYLFRKEGQNVTLSCEQNLNHDAMYWYRQDPGQGLRLIYYSQIVNDFQKGDIAEGYSVSREKKESFPLTVTSAQKNPTAFYLCASSIEPGKGTEAFFGQGTRLTVV.